This entry is about one T cell receptor beta chain. Its antigen remains unidentified. This sample is drawn from a study of beta chain features in type 1 diabetes. Findings and limits, study-wide: Shortening that was moderate but significant affected the TCRB CDR3s of Type 1 diabetes patients in all four CD4+ subsets. Any HLA type influence on TCRB rearrangement was left unresolved here. PCR might show a preference for shorter templates, equally across patients and controls.

Germline loops: CDR1 SGHTA, CDR2 FQGNSA. V was cut by 2 bases and J by 4 bases, with 21 bases left in between. The CDR3 has 18 residues. Every bit of the isolated RNA underwent reverse transcription, so sequencing read expressed TCRB transcripts. Libraries were prepared by immunoSEQ multiplex PCR; TCRdb keeps only in-frame clonotypes and omits some of them. The sample has under 800,000 clones; roughly a sixth are singletons. Sequenced material: naive CD4+ T cells from blood. The rearrangement joins TRBV7-2 to TRBJ2-1; TRBD2 is a possible D gene (5 bases). This clonotype originated in a man aged 18 to 35 in good health. The chain's CDR3 is CASSLFLRAQDFYNEQFF. The CDR3 DNA follows: TGTGCCAGCAGCTTATTTTTGCGGGCCCAAGATTTTTACAATGAGCAGTTCTTC.